This TCR beta chain was identified during a study of shared clonotypes between healthy human individuals. Study background: Three plates each covered CD4 naive and memory; CD8 naive two, CD8 memory one. Broader study findings: Read depth was anticipated to influence clonotype sharing among donors. Sequencing of the sorted subsets was shown by rarefaction to be incomplete despite large depth.

Donors were Caucasian adults residing in Nashville, Tennessee, USA. CDR1 MNHNS and CDR2 SASEGT come from the germline V gene. The ends lost 8 bases at V and 4 bases at J; junction bases unmatched: 3. This CDR3 is built from 12 residues. Sequenced by immunoSEQ multiplex PCR; TCRdb stores in-frame clones only, minus some. The profile shows some 2,000,000 clones, approximately 94% of them singletons. Details on this clone: What it binds is not known.

The TCR originated in a man aged 18 to 29 in good health. The sequenced sample consisted of naive CD4+ T cells sorted from blood. Subset in this sample: CD45RA+ positively selected. The chain is built from TRBV6-1 and TRBJ2-3, with TRBD1 identical over 7 bases. The CDR3: CASHRGADTQYF. The CDR3 nucleotides are TGTGCCAGCCACAGGGGAGCAGATACGCAGTATTTT.